This T cell receptor beta chain was documented in a study of blood T cell repertoires in COVID-19. For the study at large: Italy, Spain and the United States were the sources of the convalescent and acute COVID-19 samples.

The germline CDR1 and CDR2 sequences are SGHTA and FQGNSA. The CDR3 totals 15 residues. Trimming cost V 2 bases and J 5 bases; bases outside gene matches: 8. Original processing notes: Reference gene primer amplification yielded estimated nucleated cell counts. TCRdb keeps only in-frame clones here, not all; method: immunoSEQ multiplex PCR. V and J calls and clone size are copied from that table; D and trimming were computed from the DNA. The table includes 150,000 to 200,000 clones, about 85% detected once. The TCR originated in a woman aged 80 or over with acute or convalescent COVID-19. Sequencing used peripheral blood. The chain combines TRBV7-2 with TRBJ2-5, with 7 bases aligning to TRBD1. Here the CDR3 reads CASSLYRGERETQYF. In DNA, the CDR3 is TGTGCCAGCAGCTTATACAGGGGAGAGCGGGAGACCCAGTACTTC.